The 23 T cell receptor beta chains reported below all come from one sample, sequenced in a study of T cells after yellow fever vaccination. Each CDR3 protein is one row after TCRdb ran MiXCR on the 5' RACE reads. The repertoire has about 85,000 distinct CDR3 sequences, about 14% of them found once; the top ten carry about 26%. Specimen: CD8+ T cells not binding an NS4B(214-222) dextramer, sorted from PBMCs, collected around 3 weeks after the first yellow fever vaccination. These TCRs come from a man younger than 30 who received the YFV17D yellow fever vaccine.

This chain uses TRBV20-1 with TRBJ2-2; 7 nucleotides line up with TRBD2. In germline, CDR1 is DFQATT, CDR2 SNEGSKA (reference sequence). This CDR3 spans 15 amino acids. Trimming cost V 0 bases and J 5 bases; bases outside gene matches: 6. CDR3 region: CSARDLAEGTGELFF. The DNA of the CDR3 is TGCAGTGCTAGAGACCTAGCGGAAGGGACCGGGGAGCTGTTTTTT.

With respect to this clonotype: One end of the junction fails to match germline, which may point to a read error. The chain uses TRBV29-1 and TRBJ2-1, with 7 bases aligning to TRBD2. CDR1 is SQVTM and CDR2 is ANQGSEA in the germline V gene. The CDR3 totals 15 residues. For the CDR3, the DNA is TGCAGCGTCGAAGGTCGGACTAGTACGTACAATGAGCAGTTCTTC. This gives the protein CSVEGRTSTYNEQFF.

The CDR3 nucleotides read TGTGCCAGCAGCAACAGACGGGCTGACAATCAGCCCCAGCATTTT. Amino acid sequence: CASSNRRADNQPQHF. The chain links TRBV12-3 or TRBV12-4 to TRBJ1-5; D remains unclear. The CDR3 is made up of 15 amino acids. V gave up 6 bases and J gave up 3 bases, with 15 bases separating them.

The chain has TRBV6-2 or TRBV6-3 and TRBJ2-1; 8 bases align to TRBD2. The junction had 6 bases not matched to a gene; V was cut back by 8 bases and J by 3 bases. CDR3 size: 14 residues. Germline lookup yields CDR1 MNHEY and CDR2 SVGEGT. The CDR3 loop is CASCVSGGYNEQFF. The CDR3 nucleotides are TGTGCCAGCTGTGTCAGCGGGGGCTACAATGAGCAGTTCTTC.

This clonotype was detected a few times. The V call is TRBV10-3, the J call TRBJ2-5; a weak D match, TRBD1 (5 bases). CDR1 is ENHRY, CDR2 SYGVKD, per germline. The ends were cut back, 6 bases at V and 4 bases at J, with 15 bases in the middle. The CDR3 has 14 amino acids. CDR3 amino acids: CAISDSQGRETQYF. The CDR3 DNA reads as TGTGCCATCAGCGATTCGCAGGGAAGAGAGACCCAGTACTTC.

The chain joins TRBV7-2 to TRBJ1-1, with 7 nucleotides matching TRBD1. This CDR3 has 13 amino acids. Looked up from germline, CDR1 is SGHTA and CDR2 is FQGNSA. The V segment lost 5 bases and the J segment 5 bases; nucleotides outside the gene matches: 5. CDR3 in amino acids: CASSRTGDTEAFF. In DNA form, the CDR3 reads TGTGCCAGCAGCCGAACAGGGGATACTGAAGCTTTCTTT.

This clonotype has only a few counts. The rearrangement joins TRBV27 to TRBJ2-7; TRBD1 might be the D (5 bases). The CDR3 totals 14 residues. The V gene's germline CDR1 is MNHEY and CDR2 SMNVEV (reference sequence). Between the trimmed V and J ends, which lost 5 bases and 3 bases, there was a span of 14 bases. CDR3 amino acids: CASSDYAGIYEQYF. CDR3 nucleotides: TGTGCCAGCAGTGATTACGCAGGGATCTACGAGCAGTACTTC.

This clonotype was seen more than once but under ten times. The chain combines TRBV6-7 with TRBJ1-6; D remains unclear. TRBV6-7 is an open reading frame, and its role is uncertain. The CDR3 consists of 14 residues. Trimming removed 2 bases from V and 7 bases from J, with 9 bases in between. CDR3: CASSYPRRNSPLHF. The CDR3 coding sequence is TGTGCCAGCAGTTACCCTCGACGGAATTCACCCCTCCACTTT.

This clonotype was observed a few times. The rearrangement uses TRBV4-2 and TRBJ2-6, with 8 bases that match TRBD1. V was pared by 4 bases and J by 2 bases, with 10 bases of the junction left unmatched. Looked up from germline, CDR1 is LGHNA and CDR2 is YNFKEQ. CDR3 length equals 18 residues. DNA of the CDR3: TGTGCCAGCAGCCGAACGACAGGGGAACTTGCTGGGGCCAACGTCCTGACTTTC. This sequence encodes CASSRTTGELAGANVLTF.

The chain combines TRBV4-3 with TRBJ2-3; 7 bases are shared with TRBD1. Trimming at V came to 4 bases and at J to 4 bases, leaving 14 bases not matched to a gene. CDR1 is LGHNA, CDR2 YSLEER, per germline. This CDR3 has 17 residues. The CDR3 bases are TGCGCCAGCAGCCTCGGCGTCGGGCAGGGGGAAGCAGATACGCAGTATTTT. Its protein is CASSLGVGQGEADTQYF.

This clonotype has more than one count but fewer than ten. The V and J genes are TRBV6-4 and TRBJ2-2; 9 positions agree with TRBD1. The V gene end was trimmed by 0 bases and the J gene end by 6 bases; junction bases not matched to a gene: 8. Looked up from germline, CDR1 is MRHNA and CDR2 is SNTAGT. There are 17 residues in the CDR3. The CDR3 coding sequence is TGTGCCAGCAGTGACTCGACCGAACAGGGGGCGGCCGGGGAGCTGTTTTTT. It is translated as CASSDSTEQGAAGELFF.

The chain carries TRBV10-3 and TRBJ2-3; D is ambiguous. The CDR3 sequence is 15 residues long. V was trimmed by 2 bases and J by 3 bases, leaving 12 bases between them. Germline CDR1 ENHRY, CDR2 SYGVKD. CDR3 in amino acids: CAISEVTTGTDTQYF. The DNA for the CDR3 is TGTGCCATCAGTGAGGTAACTACTGGTACAGATACGCAGTATTTT.

This clonotype was observed a few times. The J gene is TRBJ2-1, the V gene TRBV6-5; D is possibly TRBD1 (5 bases). The germline V gene encodes CDR1 MNHEY and CDR2 SVGAGI. The CDR3 loop spans 14 amino acids. Deletions cut 4 bases from V and 5 bases from J, with 12 bases between. CDR3 region: CASSSWGSHNEQFF. The CDR3 bases are TGTGCCAGCAGTTCGTGGGGCTCTCACAATGAGCAGTTCTTC.

The chain recombines TRBV29-1 with TRBJ2-3; the match to TRBD1 covers 9 bases. The V gene end was trimmed by 7 bases and the J gene end by 6 bases; junction bases not matched to a gene: 11. The CDR3 consists of 14 residues. Germline V lookup: CDR1 SQVTM, CDR2 ANQGSEA. DNA for the CDR3: TGCAGCGCCAAATCCGGGACAGGGACCGATACGCAGTATTTT. The encoded protein is CSAKSGTGTDTQYF.

This clonotype was recorded at least ten times. V gene TRBV10-3 combines with J gene TRBJ2-3; 13 nucleotides match TRBD2. Looked up from germline, CDR1 is ENHRY and CDR2 is SYGVKD. The ends lost 3 bases at V and 5 bases at J; junction bases unmatched: 11. This CDR3 has 18 amino acids. In DNA, the CDR3 is TGTGCCATCAGTGATCACGGACTAGCGGGGGCCGGGGGAGATACGCAGTATTTT. It encodes CAISDHGLAGAGGDTQYF.

Only a few counts were recorded for this clonotype. The rearrangement links TRBV7-8 to TRBJ2-7; the D gene is possibly TRBD1 (6 bases). The germline CDR1 and CDR2 sequences are SGHVS and FQNEAQ. This CDR3 contains 13 residues. Trimming stripped 5 bases from V and 5 bases from J, with 13 bases between. CDR3 amino acids: CASSPKQGHEQYV. In DNA, the CDR3 is TGTGCCAGCAGCCCGAAACAGGGTCACGAGCAGTACGTC.

This chain links TRBV9 with TRBJ2-3; weak D call: TRBD2 (6 bases). There are 16 residues in the CDR3. Germline V lookup: CDR1 SGDLS, CDR2 YYNGEE. V lost 3 bases to trimming and J lost 1 base, with 15 bases between them. The CDR3 is CASSAGGGARTDTQYF. CDR3 sequence (DNA): TGTGCCAGCAGCGCCGGGGGTGGGGCGCGCACAGATACGCAGTATTTT. Drawing the rest from reference TRBV9 and TRBJ2-3, the complete variable domain is DSGVTQTPKHLITATGQRVTLRCSPRSGDLSVYWYQQSLDQGLQFLIQYYNGEERAKGNILERFSAQQFPDLHSELNLSSLELGDSALYFCASSAGGGARTDTQYFGPGTRLTVL.

The chain is built from TRBV7-3 and TRBJ1-1, with 7 bases lining up with TRBD1. The germline CDR1 and CDR2 sequences are SGHTA and FQGTGA. The CDR3 covers 13 residues. V shed 2 bases and J 7 bases; nucleotides not matched to a gene: 4. CDR3 sequence: CASSLVQGNEAFF. DNA for the CDR3: TGTGCCAGCAGCTTAGTACAGGGGAATGAAGCTTTCTTT.

This chain links TRBV11-2 with TRBJ2-3; 12 nucleotides align to TRBD1. The CDR3 covers 16 residues. CDR1 and CDR2 (germline): SGHAT, FQNNGV. With 5 bases clipped from V and 2 bases from J, the junction kept 5 bases outside the gene matches. CDR3 in amino acids: CASSQGDRGHTDTQYF. The CDR3 nucleotides read TGTGCCAGCAGCCAAGGGGACAGGGGGCACACAGATACGCAGTATTTT.

V gene TRBV20-1 combines with J gene TRBJ2-3; 8 nucleotides line up with TRBD1. The CDR3 contains 14 residues. Per the germline V gene, CDR1 is DFQATT and CDR2 is SNEGSKA (reference sequence). The CDR3 loop is CRAGQGSGTDTQYF. The DNA of the CDR3 is TGCAGGGCCGGACAGGGAAGCGGCACAGATACGCAGTATTTT.

The chain recombines TRBV5-1 with TRBJ2-7; D is uncertain. V was pared by 0 bases and J by 1 base, with 8 bases between. Germline-derived CDR1 and CDR2 are SGHRS and YFSETQ. The CDR3 is made up of 14 amino acids. CDR3 loop: CASSLAGSSYEQYF. The CDR3 region has the DNA TGCGCCAGCAGCTTGGCCGGTAGTTCCTACGAGCAGTACTTC.

The table lists this clonotype with a few counts. This chain uses TRBV14 with TRBJ1-1; weak D call: TRBD1 (6 bases). The CDR3 length is 14 residues. From germline, CDR1 is SGHDN and CDR2 FVKESK. V was shortened by 7 bases and J by 0 bases, with 12 bases between the two germline ends. The CDR3 bases are TGTGCCAGCACCAGGGGACCAATGAACACTGAAGCTTTCTTT. This gives the protein CASTRGPMNTEAFF.

The CDR3 here is CASRERGGDEQFF. Written as DNA, the CDR3 is TGTGCCAGCAGGGAACGAGGGGGGGACGAGCAGTTCTTC. V usage is TRBV6-2 or TRBV6-3 and J usage is TRBJ2-1, with D possibly TRBD2 on 7 matching bases. CDR3 size: 13 residues. The V gene lost 6 bases and the J gene lost 10 bases, with 16 bases spanning the gap. Germline lookup yields CDR1 MNHEY and CDR2 SVGEGT.